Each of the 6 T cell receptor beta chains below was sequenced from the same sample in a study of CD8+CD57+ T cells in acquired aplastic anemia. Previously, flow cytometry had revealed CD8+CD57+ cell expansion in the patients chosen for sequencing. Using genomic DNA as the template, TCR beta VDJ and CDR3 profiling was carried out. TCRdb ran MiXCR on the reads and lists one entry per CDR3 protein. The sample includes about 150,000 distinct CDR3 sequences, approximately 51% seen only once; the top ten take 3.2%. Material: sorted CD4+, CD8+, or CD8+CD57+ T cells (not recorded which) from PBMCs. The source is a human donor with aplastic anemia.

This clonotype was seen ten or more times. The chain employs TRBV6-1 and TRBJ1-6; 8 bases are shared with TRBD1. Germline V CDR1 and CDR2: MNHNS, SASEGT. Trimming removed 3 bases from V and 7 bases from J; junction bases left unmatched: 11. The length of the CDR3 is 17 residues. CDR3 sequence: CASSDALTGEKNSPLHF. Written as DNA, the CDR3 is TGTGCCAGCAGTGACGCCCTGACAGGGGAAAAGAATTCACCCCTCCACTTT.

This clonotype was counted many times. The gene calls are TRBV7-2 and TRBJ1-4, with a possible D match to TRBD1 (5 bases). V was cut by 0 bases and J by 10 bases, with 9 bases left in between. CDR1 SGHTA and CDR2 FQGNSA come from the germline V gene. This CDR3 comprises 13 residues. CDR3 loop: CASSLASQGKLFF. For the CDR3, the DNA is TGTGCCAGCAGCTTAGCCAGCCAGGGAAAACTGTTTTTT.

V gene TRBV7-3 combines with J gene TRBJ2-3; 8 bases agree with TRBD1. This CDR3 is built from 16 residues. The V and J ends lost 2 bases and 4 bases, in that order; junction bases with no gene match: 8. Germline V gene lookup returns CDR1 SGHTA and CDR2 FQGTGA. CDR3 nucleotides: TGTGCCAGCAGCTTACTCGGACAGGGTGGCGCAGATACGCAGTATTTT. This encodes CASSLLGQGGADTQYF. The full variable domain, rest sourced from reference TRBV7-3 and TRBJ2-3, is GAGVSQTPSNKVTEKGKYVELRCDPISGHTALYWYRQSLGQGPEFLIYFQGTGAADDSGLPNDRFFAVRPEGSVSTLKIQRTERGDSAVYLCASSLLGQGGADTQYFGPGTRLTVL.

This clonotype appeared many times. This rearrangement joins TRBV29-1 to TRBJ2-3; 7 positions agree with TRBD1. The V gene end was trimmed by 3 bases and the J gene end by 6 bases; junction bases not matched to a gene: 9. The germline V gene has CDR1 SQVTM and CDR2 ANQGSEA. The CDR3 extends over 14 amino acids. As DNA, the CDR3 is TGCAGCGTTGAGAAGGGACAGACCCTTGATACGCAGTATTTT. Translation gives CSVEKGQTLDTQYF.

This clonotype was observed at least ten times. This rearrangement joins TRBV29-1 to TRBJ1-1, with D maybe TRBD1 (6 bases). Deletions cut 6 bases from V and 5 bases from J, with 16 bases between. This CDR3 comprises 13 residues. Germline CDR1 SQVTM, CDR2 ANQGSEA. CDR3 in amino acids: CSVWGGVETEAFF. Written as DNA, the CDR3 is TGCAGCGTATGGGGGGGCGTTGAAACTGAAGCTTTCTTT.

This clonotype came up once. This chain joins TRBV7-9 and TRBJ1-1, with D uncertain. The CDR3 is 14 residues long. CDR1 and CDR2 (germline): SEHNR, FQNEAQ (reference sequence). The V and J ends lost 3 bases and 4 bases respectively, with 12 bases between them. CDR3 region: CASSFEGFVTEAFF. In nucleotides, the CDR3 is TGTGCCAGCAGCTTTGAAGGGTTTGTCACTGAAGCTTTCTTT.